The clone carrying this T cell receptor (beta chain) turned up a few times. The antigen remains undetermined. CDR1 SGHAT and CDR2 FQNNGV come from the germline V gene. CDR3 length equals 15 residues. V was pared by 5 bases and J by 1 base, with 7 bases of the junction left unmatched. Depth targeted 1 in 200,000 to 1 in 1 million T cells, averaging roughly 9.7x coverage per clonotype. The assay was immunoSEQ multiplex PCR, and TCRdb's table has in-frame clones only and misses some. The sample carries fewer than 85,000 clones, more than 75% recorded once. The data originate from a study of cytotoxic CD8 clonotypes in ibrutinib-treated CLL. Study at large: After a median 12 months on treatment (6 to 36), response samples were drawn. Overall study results and limits: Clonality was higher at ibrutinib response and returned toward baseline at progression.

This receptor was identified in a human donor with chronic lymphocytic leukemia. The chain recombines TRBV11-2 with TRBJ1-1; 7 bases are shared with TRBD1. The material was PBMCs, obtained after 12 months of ibrutinib treatment. CDR3 protein: CASSPFGQENTEAFF. As DNA, the CDR3 is TGTGCCAGCAGCCCCTTTGGACAGGAGAACACTGAAGCTTTCTTT. Full variable domain (rest looked up from reference TRBV11-2 and TRBJ1-1): EAGVAQSPRYKIIEKRQSVAFWCNPISGHATLYWYQQILGQGPKLLIQFQNNGVVDDSQLPKDRFSAERLKGVDSTLKIQPAKLEDSAVYLCASSPFGQENTEAFFGQGTRLTVV.